The 4 T cell receptor beta chains below come from one sample, sequenced in a study of T cell repertoires in cytomegalovirus infection (dated by TCRdb to 2018 to 2020). The sequencer was an Illumina HiSeq 1500. In-frame beta chains were kept once TCRdb had trimmed the public reads at Q25 with fastp and called clones with MiXCR. All rows with the same CDR3 protein become a single entry with the most common DNA and genes. The sample table lists 200,000 to 300,000 distinct CDR3 sequences, roughly 6.5% of them with a count of one. The ten largest clonotypes hold about 6% of the sample. The sample taken for sequencing was PBMCs. The receptors were sampled from a human donor in good health (CMV status not recorded). Some clones in this sample may be carry-over from other donors' samples.

This clonotype was counted many times. The rearrangement links TRBV7-3 to TRBJ2-1; TRBD2 aligns across 7 bases. V trimming: 5 bases; J trimming: 7 bases; junction bases outside the gene matches: 8. Germline loops: CDR1 SGHTA, CDR2 FQGTGA. This CDR3 spans 14 amino acids. CDR3 amino acids: CASSHSAGVNEQFF. The CDR3 nucleotides read TGTGCCAGCAGCCACTCCGCGGGAGTTAATGAGCAGTTCTTC.

The table lists this clonotype with many counts. The V call is TRBV7-2, the J call TRBJ2-1; maybe TRBD1 (6 bases). The CDR3 covers 14 residues. The germline V and J ends were trimmed by 1 base and 7 bases, with 11 bases remaining between them. Germline V lookup: CDR1 SGHTA, CDR2 FQGNSA. The CDR3 region is CASSLVVRGNEQFF. CDR3 sequence (DNA): TGTGCCAGCAGCTTAGTTGTGAGGGGGAATGAGCAGTTCTTC.

The chain joins TRBV6-2 or TRBV6-3 to TRBJ1-5, with D maybe TRBD1 (5 bases). Germline V CDR1 and CDR2: MNHEY, SVGEGT. CDR3 length equals 15 residues. Trimming pared 6 bases from V and 0 bases from J, leaving 12 bases between. CDR3 sequence: CASRPPGGSNQPQHF. DNA for the CDR3: TGTGCCAGCAGACCTCCGGGGGGTAGCAATCAGCCCCAGCATTTT.

This clonotype has ten or more counts. This rearrangement joins TRBV4-1 to TRBJ2-1, with TRBD2 matching 8 bases. Germline lookup yields CDR1 MGHRA and CDR2 YSYEKL. The J segment lost 5 bases and the V segment lost 3 bases, leaving 15 bases of the junction unmatched. The CDR3 totals 18 residues. The CDR3 loop reads CASSHPPGGSGANNEQFF. The CDR3 region has the DNA TGCGCCAGCAGCCATCCTCCAGGTGGTAGCGGGGCTAACAATGAGCAGTTCTTC.